These T cell receptor beta chains were read from a single sample in a study of T-cell reconstitution after alpha-beta-depleted transplantation in children. Each CDR3 protein gets one entry after TCRdb re-called the PCR reads with MiXCR. The sample includes 98,000 or so distinct CDR3 sequences, approximately 6.6% seen only once; the top ten take roughly 25%. The specimen comprised PBMCs, mostly from graft donor cells, sampled 360 days after TCRalphabeta/CD19-depleted stem cell transplant. Receptors were obtained from a male patient aged 2-10 years who had a stem cell transplant for acute lymphoblastic leukemia, so the T cells may come from the graft donor. Both conserved end residues are part of each CDR3. The D gene is left open where the match is weak. Only part of the rows carry a size: once, few, many, or a class if the clone is expanded.

CDR3aa: CASSLGGGSSYNEQFF
CDR3nt: TGCGCCAGCAGCTTGGGAGGCGGTAGCTCCTACAATGAGCAGTTCTTC
len: 16
abundance: many
v_gene: TRBV5-1
j_gene: TRBJ2-1
d_gene: NA

CDR3aa: CASSYSRGETQYF
CDR3nt: TGTGCCAGCAGTTACTCCCGGGGAGAGACCCAGTACTTC
len: 13
abundance: many
v_gene: TRBV6-2/TRBV6-3
j_gene: TRBJ2-5
d_gene: NA

CDR3aa: CASRLQQGFTEAFF
CDR3nt: TGTGCCAGCAGACTCCAGCAGGGGTTCACTGAAGCTTTCTTT
len: 14
abundance: many
v_gene: TRBV12-3/TRBV12-4
j_gene: TRBJ1-1
d_gene: NA

CDR3aa: CASSFGRTQYF
CDR3nt: TGTGCCAGCAGTTTCGGGAGGACGCAGTATTTT
len: 11
abundance: many
v_gene: TRBV28
j_gene: TRBJ2-3
d_gene: TRBD2

CDR3aa: CASSPQYGPSGEQYF
CDR3nt: TGTGCCAGCAGTCCTCAGTACGGGCCCTCTGGGGAGCAGTACTTC
len: 15
abundance: many
v_gene: TRBV27
j_gene: TRBJ2-7
d_gene: NA

CDR3aa: CASSPKRTGRGQPQHF
CDR3nt: TGTGCCAGCAGCCCTAAACGGACAGGAAGGGGTCAGCCCCAGCATTTT
len: 16
abundance: few
v_gene: TRBV7-6
j_gene: TRBJ1-5
d_gene: TRBD1

CDR3aa: CASRPSIGSYGYTF
CDR3nt: TGTGCCAGCAGACCTTCCATCGGGAGCTATGGCTACACCTTC
len: 14
abundance: many
v_gene: TRBV28
j_gene: TRBJ1-2
d_gene: NA

CDR3aa: CASKGSDTIYF
CDR3nt: TGCGCCAGCAAAGGATCGGACACCATATATTTT
len: 11
abundance: NA
v_gene: TRBV5-1
j_gene: TRBJ1-3
d_gene: NA

CDR3aa: CASSYKGYQETQYF
CDR3nt: TGTGCCAGCAGTTACAAGGGATATCAAGAGACCCAGTACTTC
len: 14
abundance: few
v_gene: TRBV6-5
j_gene: TRBJ2-5
d_gene: NA

CDR3aa: CASSPGLEQETQYF
CDR3nt: TGTGCCAGCAGCCCCGGGCTGGAACAAGAGACCCAGTACTTC
len: 14
abundance: NA
v_gene: TRBV5-5
j_gene: TRBJ2-5
d_gene: NA

CDR3aa: CASSAAATSGEETQYF
CDR3nt: TGTGCCAGCAGTGCTGCCGCGACTAGCGGGGAAGAGACCCAGTACTTC
len: 16
abundance: many
v_gene: TRBV12-3/TRBV12-4
j_gene: TRBJ2-5
d_gene: TRBD2

CDR3aa: CASSWRTSGHEQFF
CDR3nt: TGTGCCAGCAGCTGGAGGACTAGCGGCCATGAGCAGTTCTTC
len: 14
abundance: many
v_gene: TRBV7-6
j_gene: TRBJ2-1
d_gene: TRBD2

CDR3aa: CASSPELFQETQYF
CDR3nt: TGTGCCAGCAGCCCCGAACTATTCCAAGAGACCCAGTACTTC
len: 14
abundance: NA
v_gene: TRBV5-5
j_gene: TRBJ2-5
d_gene: NA

CDR3aa: CASSLGLRTGGHEQYF
CDR3nt: TGTGCCAGCAGCTTAGGCCTAAGGACAGGGGGCCACGAGCAGTACTTC
len: 16
abundance: NA
v_gene: TRBV11-2
j_gene: TRBJ2-7
d_gene: TRBD1

CDR3aa: CASSELAASYNEQFF
CDR3nt: TGTGCCAGCAGTGAACTAGCGGCCTCCTACAATGAGCAGTTCTTC
len: 15
abundance: few
v_gene: TRBV2
j_gene: TRBJ2-1
d_gene: TRBD2

CDR3aa: CASLGPNTGELFF
CDR3nt: TGTGCTAGCCTAGGGCCGAACACCGGGGAGCTGTTTTTT
len: 13
abundance: many
v_gene: TRBV7-7
j_gene: TRBJ2-2
d_gene: NA

CDR3aa: CCARDLPGTLGTGELFF
CDR3nt: TGCTGCGCTAGAGATCTTCCGGGGACCCTGGGGACCGGGGAGCTGTTTTTT
len: 17
abundance: NA
v_gene: TRBV20-1
j_gene: TRBJ2-2
d_gene: NA

CDR3aa: CASSVGGADTQYF
CDR3nt: TGTGCCAGCAGCGTAGGGGGGGCGGATACGCAGTATTTT
len: 13
abundance: NA
v_gene: TRBV9
j_gene: TRBJ2-3
d_gene: NA

CDR3aa: CASSLKASGSQDTQYF
CDR3nt: TGTGCCAGCAGCTTAAAGGCTAGCGGGAGTCAAGATACGCAGTATTTT
len: 16
abundance: many
v_gene: TRBV7-3
j_gene: TRBJ2-3
d_gene: TRBD2

CDR3aa: CASSVRDSLKFPLHF
CDR3nt: TGTGCCAGCAGCGTCCGTGACAGCCTGAAGTTTCCCCTCCACTTT
len: 15
abundance: many
v_gene: TRBV9
j_gene: TRBJ1-6
d_gene: NA

CDR3aa: CASSLARGEFSPPHF
CDR3nt: TGTGCCAGCAGTTTAGCGAGGGGGGAATTCTCACCCCCCCACTTT
len: 15
abundance: few
v_gene: TRBV12-3/TRBV12-4
j_gene: TRBJ1-6
d_gene: NA

CDR3aa: CSVERRSVNTGELFF
CDR3nt: TGCAGCGTTGAGAGACGGTCCGTGAACACCGGGGAGCTGTTTTTT
len: 15
abundance: many
v_gene: TRBV29-1
j_gene: TRBJ2-2
d_gene: NA

CDR3aa: CATQEGNEQFF
CDR3nt: TGTGCCACCCAGGAGGGGAATGAGCAGTTCTTC
len: 11
abundance: many
v_gene: TRBV27
j_gene: TRBJ2-1
d_gene: NA

CDR3aa: CASSLGRYFDNEQFF
CDR3nt: TGTGCCAGCAGCTTAGGGCGGTATTTTGACAATGAGCAGTTCTTC
len: 15
abundance: NA
v_gene: TRBV13
j_gene: TRBJ2-1
d_gene: NA

CDR3aa: CASTLGSTEAFF
CDR3nt: TGTGCCAGCACCCTGGGTAGTACTGAAGCTTTCTTT
len: 12
abundance: NA
v_gene: TRBV6-2/TRBV6-3
j_gene: TRBJ1-1
d_gene: NA

CDR3aa: CASSQGASGRFEQYF
CDR3nt: TGTGCCAGCAGCCAAGGGGCTAGCGGGAGGTTTGAGCAGTACTTC
len: 15
abundance: few
v_gene: TRBV4-2
j_gene: TRBJ2-7
d_gene: TRBD2

CDR3aa: CATGDGAGHSYEQYF
CDR3nt: TGTGCCACCGGAGATGGGGCGGGCCATTCCTACGAGCAGTACTTC
len: 15
abundance: NA
v_gene: TRBV15
j_gene: TRBJ2-7
d_gene: NA